The rows below give T cell receptor beta chains drawn from one sample of a study of T-cell memory formation after mild COVID-19. Via MiXCR, TCRdb re-called the 5' RACE reads, giving one row per CDR3 protein. The repertoire holds around 450,000 distinct CDR3 sequences, about 20% seen once, with 7.5% to 9.5% in the top ten. Input material: PBMCs or a T cell subset sorted from them (not recorded which). All receptors come from an adult woman who had mild COVID-19 (a few samples of this study predate the infection). Cell type and time point are not known. CDR3s include the opening cysteine and the closing phenylalanine or tryptophan. D genes are given only for firm matches. Size values are once, few and many counts, or a class for expanded clones, and some rows have none.

clone size	V gene	J gene	D gene	CDR3 protein	CDR3 DNA
.	TRBV12-3/TRBV12-4	TRBJ2-3	TRBD1	CASSSYRGTSTDTQYF	TGTGCCAGCAGTTCTTACAGGGGGACTAGCACAGATACGCAGTATTTT
.	TRBV21-1	TRBJ2-2	.	CASSKEVSGGNTGELFF	TGTGCCAGCAGCAAAGAAGTGAGCGGGGGGAACACCGGGGAGCTGTTTTTT
.	TRBV12-3/TRBV12-4	TRBJ1-3	TRBD1	CASSFQGARGSGNTIYF	TGTGCCAGCAGTTTCCAGGGGGCTAGGGGGTCTGGAAACACCATATATTTT
.	TRBV7-9	TRBJ1-2	.	CASSLAGLGGYTF	TGTGCCAGCAGCTTAGCGGGACTGGGAGGCTACACCTTC
few	TRBV29-1	TRBJ2-7	.	CSAFTGISPYEQYF	TGCAGCGCCTTTACCGGGATTTCTCCCTACGAGCAGTACTTC
.	TRBV7-2	TRBJ2-5	.	CASSFGGVGQETQYF	TGTGCCAGCAGCTTTGGGGGCGTGGGGCAAGAGACCCAGTACTTC
few	TRBV20-1	TRBJ2-7	.	CSARDRRFYEQYF	TGCAGTGCTAGAGACAGGAGATTTTACGAGCAGTACTTC
few	TRBV7-3	TRBJ1-1	.	CASSLTTGNTEAFF	TGTGCCAGCAGCCTTACGACGGGGAACACTGAAGCTTTCTTT
few	TRBV7-3	TRBJ2-2	TRBD2	CASSLGLAVNTGELFF	TGTGCCAGCAGCTTGGGACTAGCGGTCAACACCGGGGAGCTGTTTTTT
few	TRBV19	TRBJ2-3	.	CASKKGGTDTQYF	TGTGCCAGTAAGAAGGGGGGCACAGATACGCAGTATTTT